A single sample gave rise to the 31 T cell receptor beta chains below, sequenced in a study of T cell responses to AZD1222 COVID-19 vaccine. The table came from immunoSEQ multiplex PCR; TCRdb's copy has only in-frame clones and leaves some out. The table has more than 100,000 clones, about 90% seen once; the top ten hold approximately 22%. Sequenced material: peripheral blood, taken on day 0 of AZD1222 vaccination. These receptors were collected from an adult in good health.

The CDR3 DNA sequence: TGCGCCAGCAGCCAAGATCGGTGGGACAGGCGGAATGGCTACACCTTC. It translates to CASSQDRWDRRNGYTF. The chain links TRBV4-1 to TRBJ1-2; 8 bases are shared with TRBD1. The CDR3 spans 16 residues. The germline CDR1 and CDR2 sequences are MGHRA and YSYEKL. The V segment lost 0 bases and the J segment 6 bases; nucleotides outside the gene matches: 9.

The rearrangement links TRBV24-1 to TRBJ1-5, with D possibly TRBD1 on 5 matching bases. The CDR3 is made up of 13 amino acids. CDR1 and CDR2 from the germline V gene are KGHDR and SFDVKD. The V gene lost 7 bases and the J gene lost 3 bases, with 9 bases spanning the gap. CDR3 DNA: TGTGCCACCAGAAAGGGGAACAATCAGCCCCAGCATTTT. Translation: CATRKGNNQPQHF.

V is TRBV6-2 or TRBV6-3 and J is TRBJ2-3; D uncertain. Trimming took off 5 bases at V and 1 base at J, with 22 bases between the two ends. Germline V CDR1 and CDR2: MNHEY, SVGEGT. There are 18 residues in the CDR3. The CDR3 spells CASSAAPNENTRTDTQYF. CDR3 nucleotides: TGTGCCAGCAGTGCGGCCCCGAATGAAAATACACGCACAGATACGCAGTATTTT.

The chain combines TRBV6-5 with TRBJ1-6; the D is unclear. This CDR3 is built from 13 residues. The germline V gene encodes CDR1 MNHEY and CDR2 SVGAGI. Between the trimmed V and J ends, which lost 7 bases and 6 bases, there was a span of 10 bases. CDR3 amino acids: CASNQQLNSPLHF. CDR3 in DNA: TGTGCCAGCAACCAACAGCTTAATTCACCCCTCCACTTT.

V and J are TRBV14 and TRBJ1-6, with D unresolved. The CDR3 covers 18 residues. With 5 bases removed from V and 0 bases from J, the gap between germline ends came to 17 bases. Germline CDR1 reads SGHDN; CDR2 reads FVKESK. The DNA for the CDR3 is TGTGCCAGCAGCTCCAAGCTTCCGTACAGCTCCTATAATTCACCCCTCCACTTT. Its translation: CASSSKLPYSSYNSPLHF.

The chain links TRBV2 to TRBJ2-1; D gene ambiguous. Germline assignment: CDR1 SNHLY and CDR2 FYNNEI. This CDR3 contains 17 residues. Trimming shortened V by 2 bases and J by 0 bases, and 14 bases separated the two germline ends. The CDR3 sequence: CASSESFTFSSYNEQFF. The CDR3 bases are TGTGCCAGCAGTGAAAGTTTTACATTTAGCTCCTACAATGAGCAGTTCTTC.

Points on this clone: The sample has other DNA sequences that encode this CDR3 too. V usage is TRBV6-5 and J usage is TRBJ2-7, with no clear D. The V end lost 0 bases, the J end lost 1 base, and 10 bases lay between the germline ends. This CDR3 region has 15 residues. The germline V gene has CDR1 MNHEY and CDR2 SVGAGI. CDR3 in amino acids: CASSYSNLGSYEQYF. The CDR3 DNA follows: TGTGCCAGCAGTTACTCTAATCTGGGGTCCTACGAGCAGTACTTC.

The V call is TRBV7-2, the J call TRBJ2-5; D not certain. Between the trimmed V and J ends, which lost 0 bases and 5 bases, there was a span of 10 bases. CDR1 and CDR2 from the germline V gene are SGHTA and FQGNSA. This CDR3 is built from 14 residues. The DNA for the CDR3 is TGTGCCAGCAGCTTAGCCATCAGACGGGAGACCCAGTACTTC. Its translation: CASSLAIRRETQYF.

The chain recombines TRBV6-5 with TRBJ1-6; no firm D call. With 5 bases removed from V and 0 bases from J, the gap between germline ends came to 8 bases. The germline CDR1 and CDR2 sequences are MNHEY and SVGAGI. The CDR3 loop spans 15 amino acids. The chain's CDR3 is CASSQMSSYNSPLHF. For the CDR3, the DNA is TGTGCCAGCAGTCAAATGAGCTCCTATAATTCACCCCTCCACTTT.

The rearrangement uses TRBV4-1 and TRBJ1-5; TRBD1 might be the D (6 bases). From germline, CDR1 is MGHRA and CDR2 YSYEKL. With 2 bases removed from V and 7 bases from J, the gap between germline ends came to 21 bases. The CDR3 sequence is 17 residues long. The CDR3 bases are TGCGCCAGCAGCCAATTCCCCAGCGGGGCAGGGGAACAGCCCCAGCATTTT. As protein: CASSQFPSGAGEQPQHF.

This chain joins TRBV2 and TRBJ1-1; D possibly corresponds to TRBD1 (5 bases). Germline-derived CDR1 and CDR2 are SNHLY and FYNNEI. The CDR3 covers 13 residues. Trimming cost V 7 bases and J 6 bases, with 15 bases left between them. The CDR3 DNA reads TGTGCCAGCATTAAAGGGGCAGAAGCTGAAGCTTTCTTT. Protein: CASIKGAEAEAFF.

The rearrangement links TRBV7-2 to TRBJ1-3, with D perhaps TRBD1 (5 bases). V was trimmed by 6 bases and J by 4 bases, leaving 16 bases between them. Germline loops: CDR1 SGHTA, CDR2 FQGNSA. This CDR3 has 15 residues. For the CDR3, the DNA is TGTGCCAGCAGACCTCCGAGCGGGGGGGGAAACACCATATATTTT. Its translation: CASRPPSGGGNTIYF.

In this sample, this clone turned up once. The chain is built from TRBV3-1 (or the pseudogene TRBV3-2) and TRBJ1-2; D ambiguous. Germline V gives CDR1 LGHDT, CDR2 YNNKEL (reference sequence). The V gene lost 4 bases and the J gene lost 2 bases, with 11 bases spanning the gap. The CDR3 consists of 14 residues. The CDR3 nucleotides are TGTGCCAGCAGCCTACCCACAGAAAACTATGGCTACACCTTC. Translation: CASSLPTENYGYTF.

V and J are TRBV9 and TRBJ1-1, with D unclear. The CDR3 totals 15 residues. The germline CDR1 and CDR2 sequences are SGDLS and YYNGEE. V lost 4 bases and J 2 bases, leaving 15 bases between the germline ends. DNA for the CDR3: TGTGCCAGCAGCACAGAGATAGGAATCAACACTGAAGCTTTCTTT. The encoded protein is CASSTEIGINTEAFF.

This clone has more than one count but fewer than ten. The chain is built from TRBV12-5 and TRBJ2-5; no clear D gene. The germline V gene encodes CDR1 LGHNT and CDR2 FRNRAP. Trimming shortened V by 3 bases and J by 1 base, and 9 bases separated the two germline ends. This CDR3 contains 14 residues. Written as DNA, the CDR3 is TGTGCTAGTGGTTTTTCCAACCGCCAAGAGACCCAGTACTTC. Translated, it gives CASGFSNRQETQYF.

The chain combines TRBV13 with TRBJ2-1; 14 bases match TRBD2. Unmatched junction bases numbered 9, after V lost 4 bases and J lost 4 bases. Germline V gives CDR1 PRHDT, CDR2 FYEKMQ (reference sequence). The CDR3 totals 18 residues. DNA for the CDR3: TGTGCCAGCAGCTCGGGACTAGCGGGGGAAACTGCTTACAATGAGCAGTTCTTC. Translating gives CASSSGLAGETAYNEQFF.

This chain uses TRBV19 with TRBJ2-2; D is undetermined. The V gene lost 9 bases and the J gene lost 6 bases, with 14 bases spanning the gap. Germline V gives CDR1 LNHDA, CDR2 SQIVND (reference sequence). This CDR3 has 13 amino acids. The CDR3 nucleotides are TGTGCCAGCCTTAGGGTAGGGTCCGGGGAGCTGTTTTTT. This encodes CASLRVGSGELFF.

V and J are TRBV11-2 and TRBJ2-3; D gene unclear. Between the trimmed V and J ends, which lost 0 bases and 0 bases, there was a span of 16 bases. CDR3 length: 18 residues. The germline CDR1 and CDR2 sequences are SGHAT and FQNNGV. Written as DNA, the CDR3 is TGTGCCAGCAGCTTAGATCCCCCTGGGATAGCTAGCACAGATACGCAGTATTTT. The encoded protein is CASSLDPPGIASTDTQYF.

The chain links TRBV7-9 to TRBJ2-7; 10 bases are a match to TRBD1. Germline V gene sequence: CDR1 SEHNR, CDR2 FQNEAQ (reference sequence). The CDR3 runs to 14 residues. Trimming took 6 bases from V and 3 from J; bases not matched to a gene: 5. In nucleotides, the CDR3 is TGTGCCAGCAGTTCCGGACAGGGGGTCTACGAGCAGTACTTC. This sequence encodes CASSSGQGVYEQYF.

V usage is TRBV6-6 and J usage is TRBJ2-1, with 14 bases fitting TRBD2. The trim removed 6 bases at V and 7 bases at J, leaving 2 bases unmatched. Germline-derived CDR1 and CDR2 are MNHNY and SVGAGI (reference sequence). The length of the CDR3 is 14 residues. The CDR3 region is CASRTSGGVNEQFF. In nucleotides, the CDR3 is TGTGCCAGCAGGACTAGCGGGGGGGTAAATGAGCAGTTCTTC.

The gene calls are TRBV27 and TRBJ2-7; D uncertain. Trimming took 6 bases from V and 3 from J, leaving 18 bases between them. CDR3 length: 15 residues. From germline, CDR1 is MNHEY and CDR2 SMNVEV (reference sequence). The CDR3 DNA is TGTGCCAGCAGAAACGGCCCTCCCTCCTTCTACGAGCAGTACTTC. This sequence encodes CASRNGPPSFYEQYF.

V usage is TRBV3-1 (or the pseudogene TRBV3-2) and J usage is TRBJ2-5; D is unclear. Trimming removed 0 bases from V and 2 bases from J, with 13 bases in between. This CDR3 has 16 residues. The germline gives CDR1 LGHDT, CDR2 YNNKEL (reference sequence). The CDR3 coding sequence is TGTGCCAGCAGCCAAGACGCATCTAGGTCTCAAGAGACCCAGTACTTC. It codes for CASSQDASRSQETQYF.

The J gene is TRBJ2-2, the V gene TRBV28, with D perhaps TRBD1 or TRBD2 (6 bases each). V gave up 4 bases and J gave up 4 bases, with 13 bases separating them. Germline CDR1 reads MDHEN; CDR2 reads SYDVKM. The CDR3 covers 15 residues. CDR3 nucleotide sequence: TGTGCCAGCAGTTCCTCGGGGGCGGGCACCGGGGAGCTGTTTTTT. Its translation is CASSSSGAGTGELFF.

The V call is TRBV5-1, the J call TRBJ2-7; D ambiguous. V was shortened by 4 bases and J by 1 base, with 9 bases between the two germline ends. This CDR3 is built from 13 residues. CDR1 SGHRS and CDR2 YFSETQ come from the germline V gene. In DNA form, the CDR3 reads TGCGCCAGCAGCGGACCCACATCCTACGAGCAGTACTTC. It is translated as CASSGPTSYEQYF.

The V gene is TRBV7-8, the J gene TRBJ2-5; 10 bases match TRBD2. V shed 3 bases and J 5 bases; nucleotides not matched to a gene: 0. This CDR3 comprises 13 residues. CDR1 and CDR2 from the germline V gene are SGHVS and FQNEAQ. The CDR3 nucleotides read TGTGCCAGCAGCTTGGGACTAGCGGAGACCCAGTACTTC. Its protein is CASSLGLAETQYF.

Written as DNA, the CDR3 is TGCGCCAGCAGCTTGGATGGGGTTTTGAACACTGAAGCTTTCTTT. This translates into CASSLDGVLNTEAFF. This rearrangement joins TRBV5-1 to TRBJ1-1; D call uncertain. The CDR3 runs to 15 residues. V lost 0 bases to trimming and J lost 0 bases, with 9 bases between them. Germline CDR1 is SGHRS and CDR2 is YFSETQ.

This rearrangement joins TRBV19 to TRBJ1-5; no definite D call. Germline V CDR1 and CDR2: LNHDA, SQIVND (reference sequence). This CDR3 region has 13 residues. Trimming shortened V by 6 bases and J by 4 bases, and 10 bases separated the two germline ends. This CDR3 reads CASSPRGNQPQHF. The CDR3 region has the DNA TGTGCCAGTAGCCCTCGGGGAAATCAGCCCCAGCATTTT.

CDR3 coding DNA: TGCGCCAGCAGCCAAGCAGCCAGCTACGAGCAGTACTTC. Its translation: CASSQAASYEQYF. The chain carries TRBV4-3 and TRBJ2-7; no clear D gene. There are 13 residues in the CDR3. Germline CDR1 LGHNA, CDR2 YSLEER. V was cut by 1 base and J by 3 bases, with 7 bases left in between.

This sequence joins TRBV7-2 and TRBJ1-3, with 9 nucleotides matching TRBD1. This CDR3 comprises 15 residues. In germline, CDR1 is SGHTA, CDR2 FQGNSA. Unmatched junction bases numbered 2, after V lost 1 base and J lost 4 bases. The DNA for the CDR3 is TGTGCCAGCAGCTTAGGGGACAGGGAGGGAAACACCATATATTTT. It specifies CASSLGDREGNTIYF.

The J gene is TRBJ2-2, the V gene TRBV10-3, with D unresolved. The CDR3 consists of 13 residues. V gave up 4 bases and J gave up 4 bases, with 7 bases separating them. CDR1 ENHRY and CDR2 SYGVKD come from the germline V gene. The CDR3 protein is CAISATPTGELFF. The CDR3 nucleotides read TGTGCCATCAGTGCTACCCCCACCGGGGAGCTGTTTTTT.

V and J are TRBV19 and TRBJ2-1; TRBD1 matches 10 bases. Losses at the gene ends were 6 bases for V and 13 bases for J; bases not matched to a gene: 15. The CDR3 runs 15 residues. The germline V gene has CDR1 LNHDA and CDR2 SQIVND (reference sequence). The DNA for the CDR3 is TGTGCCAGTAGGTCCCGGGACAGGGGTTTTTTAGGCCAGTTCTTC. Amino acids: CASRSRDRGFLGQFF.